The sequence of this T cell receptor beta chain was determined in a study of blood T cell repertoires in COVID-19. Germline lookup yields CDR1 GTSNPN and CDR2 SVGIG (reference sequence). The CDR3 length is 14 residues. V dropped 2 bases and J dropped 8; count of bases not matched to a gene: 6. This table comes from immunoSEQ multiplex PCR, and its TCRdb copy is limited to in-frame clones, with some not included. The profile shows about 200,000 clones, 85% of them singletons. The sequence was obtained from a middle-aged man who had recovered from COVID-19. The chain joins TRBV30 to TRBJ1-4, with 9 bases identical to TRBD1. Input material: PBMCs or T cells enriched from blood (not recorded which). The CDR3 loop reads CAWSLGTGGEKLFF. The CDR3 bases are TGTGCCTGGAGTCTCGGAACAGGGGGCGAAAAACTGTTTTTT.